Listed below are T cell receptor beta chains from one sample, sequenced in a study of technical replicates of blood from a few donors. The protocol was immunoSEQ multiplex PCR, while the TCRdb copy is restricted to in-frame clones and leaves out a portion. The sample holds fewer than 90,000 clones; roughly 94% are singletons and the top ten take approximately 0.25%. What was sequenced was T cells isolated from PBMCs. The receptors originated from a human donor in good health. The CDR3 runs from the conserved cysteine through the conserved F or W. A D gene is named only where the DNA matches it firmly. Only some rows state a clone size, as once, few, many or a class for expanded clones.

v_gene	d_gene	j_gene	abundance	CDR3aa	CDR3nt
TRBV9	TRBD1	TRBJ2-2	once	CASSVKGQGVGELFF	TGTGCCAGCAGCGTAAAGGGACAGGGGGTCGGGGAGCTGTTTTTT
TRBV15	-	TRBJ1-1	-	CATSRDPGVDTEAFF	TGTGCCACCAGCAGAGATCCGGGGGTGGACACTGAAGCTTTCTTT
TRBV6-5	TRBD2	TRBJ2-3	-	CASSYYTSGRSDTQYF	TGTGCCAGCAGTTACTATACTAGCGGGAGGTCAGATACGCAGTATTTT
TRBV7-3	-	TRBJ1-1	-	CASSLMPGPNTEAFF	TGTGCCAGCAGCTTAATGCCAGGGCCGAACACTGAAGCTTTCTTT
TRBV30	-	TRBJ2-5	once	CAWSGSPQYF	TGTGCCTGGAGTGGGAGCCCTCAGTACTTC
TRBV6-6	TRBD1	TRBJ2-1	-	CASRDRGYNEQFF	TGTGCCAGCCGGGACAGGGGCTACAATGAGCAGTTCTTC
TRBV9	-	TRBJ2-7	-	CASSGTRAAVYEQYF	TGTGCCAGCAGCGGGACCAGGGCGGCCGTCTACGAGCAGTACTTC
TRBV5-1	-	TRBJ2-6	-	CASSLGEVSGANVLTF	TGCGCCAGCAGCTTGGGGGAGGTCTCTGGGGCCAACGTCCTGACTTTC
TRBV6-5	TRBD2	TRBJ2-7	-	CASSRKAGGSYEQYF	TGTGCCAGCAGTCGAAAAGCGGGAGGGTCGTACGAGCAGTACTTC
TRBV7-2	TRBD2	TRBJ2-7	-	CASSPSTSGRAYEQYF	TGTGCCAGCAGCCCGTCCACTAGCGGGAGGGCCTACGAGCAGTACTTC
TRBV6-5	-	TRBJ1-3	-	CASSSVSGNTIYF	TGTGCCAGCAGTTCAGTCTCTGGAAACACCATATATTTT
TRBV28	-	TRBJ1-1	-	CASTVNTEAFF	TGTGCCAGCACGGTGAACACTGAAGCTTTCTTT
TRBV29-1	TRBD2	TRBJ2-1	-	CSAPGREWVNEQFF	TGCAGCGCCCCGGGGCGGGAGTGGGTCAATGAGCAGTTCTTC
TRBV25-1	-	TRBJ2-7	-	CASSESGTSYEQYF	TGTGCCAGCAGTGAAAGCGGCACTTCCTACGAGCAGTACTTC
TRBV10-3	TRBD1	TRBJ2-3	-	CAISTPGQGGTDTQYF	TGTGCCATCAGCACCCCCGGACAGGGCGGAACAGATACGCAGTATTTT
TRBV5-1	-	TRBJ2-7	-	CASSLAWRGYEQYF	TGCGCCAGCAGCTTGGCTTGGCGGGGCTACGAGCAGTACTTC
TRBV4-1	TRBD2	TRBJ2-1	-	CASSQEGLAGANEQFF	TGCGCCAGCAGCCAAGAGGGACTAGCGGGAGCGAATGAGCAGTTCTTC
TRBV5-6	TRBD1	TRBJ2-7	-	CASSLGGRDRGINEQYF	TGTGCCAGCAGCTTGGGGGGCCGGGACAGGGGGATCAACGAGCAGTACTTC
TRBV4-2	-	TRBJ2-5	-	CASSQAGRLQETQYF	TGTGCCAGCAGCCAAGCCGGGAGATTGCAAGAGACCCAGTACTTC
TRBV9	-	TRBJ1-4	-	CASSFAPSATNEKLFF	TGTGCCAGCAGCTTTGCGCCCTCCGCAACTAATGAAAAACTGTTTTTT
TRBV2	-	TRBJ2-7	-	CAANGGVSSYEQYF	TGTGCCGCTAACGGAGGGGTAAGCTCCTACGAGCAGTACTTC
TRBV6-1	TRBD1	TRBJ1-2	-	CASSEFGTAIQFVGYTF	TGTGCCAGCAGTGAATTTGGGACAGCCATACAATTCGTTGGCTACACCTTC
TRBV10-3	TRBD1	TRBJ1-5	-	CAISGGQYNQPQHF	TGTGCCATCAGTGGGGGACAGTACAATCAGCCCCAGCATTTT
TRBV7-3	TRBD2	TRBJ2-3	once	CASSPVAGGKNTQYF	TGTGCCAGCAGCCCGGTAGCGGGGGGGAAGAATACGCAGTATTTT
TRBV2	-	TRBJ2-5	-	CAGTLRGQETQYF	TGTGCCGGAACCCTAAGGGGCCAAGAGACCCAGTACTTC
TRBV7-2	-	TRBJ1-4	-	CASSPPERGEKLFF	TGTGCCAGCAGCCCGCCCGAAAGGGGGGAAAAACTGTTTTTT
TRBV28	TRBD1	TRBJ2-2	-	CASRDRNTGELFF	TGTGCCAGTCGGGACAGGAACACCGGGGAGCTGTTTTTT
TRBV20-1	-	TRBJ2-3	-	CSFQSDTQYF	TGCAGTTTTCAGTCTGATACGCAGTATTTT
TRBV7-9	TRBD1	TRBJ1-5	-	CASPSKRQGRQPQHF	TGTGCCAGCCCTTCTAAGAGACAGGGTCGTCAGCCCCAGCATTTT
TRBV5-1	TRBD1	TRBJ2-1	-	CASSFLQGTYNEQFF	TGCGCCAGCAGCTTTTTACAGGGGACCTACAATGAGCAGTTCTTC
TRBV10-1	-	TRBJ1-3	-	CASMEGPTGNTIYF	TGCGCCAGCATGGAGGGGCCCACTGGAAACACCATATATTTT
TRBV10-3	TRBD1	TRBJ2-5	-	CAITWDREETQYF	TGTGCCATCACCTGGGACAGGGAAGAGACCCAGTACTTC
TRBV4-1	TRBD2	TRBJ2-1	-	CASSQPTAGLTRNEQFF	TGCGCCAGCAGCCAGCCAACCGCGGGACTAACCCGCAATGAGCAGTTCTTC
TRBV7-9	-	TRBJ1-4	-	CASSGEGINEKLFF	TGTGCCAGCAGCGGGGAGGGAATTAATGAAAAACTGTTTTTT
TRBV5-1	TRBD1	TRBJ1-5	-	CASSLDRDQPQHF	TGCGCCAGCAGTTTAGACAGGGATCAGCCCCAGCATTTT
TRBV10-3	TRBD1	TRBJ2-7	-	CAIRDRDGKQYF	TGTGCCATCAGGGACAGGGACGGAAAGCAGTACTTC
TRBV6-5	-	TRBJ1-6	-	CASSYENSPLHF	TGTGCCAGCAGTTACGAGAATTCACCCCTCCACTTT
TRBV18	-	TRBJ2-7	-	CASSPEETTLYEQYF	TGTGCCAGCTCACCCGAAGAGACTACCCTTTACGAGCAGTACTTC
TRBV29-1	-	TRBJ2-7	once	CSDDGRGAYEQYF	TGCAGCGACGACGGCAGGGGGGCCTACGAGCAGTACTTC
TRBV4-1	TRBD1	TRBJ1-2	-	CASSQERGQGTCSF	TGCGCCAGCAGCCAAGAAAGAGGACAGGGAACGTGTAGCTTC
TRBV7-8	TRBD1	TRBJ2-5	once	CASSFDRAQETQYF	TGTGCCAGCAGCTTTGACAGGGCTCAAGAGACCCAGTACTTC
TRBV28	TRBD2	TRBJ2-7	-	CASSFPITRLAGELAYEQYF	TGTGCCAGCAGTTTCCCTATTACTCGACTAGCGGGAGAATTGGCCTACGAGCAGTACTTC